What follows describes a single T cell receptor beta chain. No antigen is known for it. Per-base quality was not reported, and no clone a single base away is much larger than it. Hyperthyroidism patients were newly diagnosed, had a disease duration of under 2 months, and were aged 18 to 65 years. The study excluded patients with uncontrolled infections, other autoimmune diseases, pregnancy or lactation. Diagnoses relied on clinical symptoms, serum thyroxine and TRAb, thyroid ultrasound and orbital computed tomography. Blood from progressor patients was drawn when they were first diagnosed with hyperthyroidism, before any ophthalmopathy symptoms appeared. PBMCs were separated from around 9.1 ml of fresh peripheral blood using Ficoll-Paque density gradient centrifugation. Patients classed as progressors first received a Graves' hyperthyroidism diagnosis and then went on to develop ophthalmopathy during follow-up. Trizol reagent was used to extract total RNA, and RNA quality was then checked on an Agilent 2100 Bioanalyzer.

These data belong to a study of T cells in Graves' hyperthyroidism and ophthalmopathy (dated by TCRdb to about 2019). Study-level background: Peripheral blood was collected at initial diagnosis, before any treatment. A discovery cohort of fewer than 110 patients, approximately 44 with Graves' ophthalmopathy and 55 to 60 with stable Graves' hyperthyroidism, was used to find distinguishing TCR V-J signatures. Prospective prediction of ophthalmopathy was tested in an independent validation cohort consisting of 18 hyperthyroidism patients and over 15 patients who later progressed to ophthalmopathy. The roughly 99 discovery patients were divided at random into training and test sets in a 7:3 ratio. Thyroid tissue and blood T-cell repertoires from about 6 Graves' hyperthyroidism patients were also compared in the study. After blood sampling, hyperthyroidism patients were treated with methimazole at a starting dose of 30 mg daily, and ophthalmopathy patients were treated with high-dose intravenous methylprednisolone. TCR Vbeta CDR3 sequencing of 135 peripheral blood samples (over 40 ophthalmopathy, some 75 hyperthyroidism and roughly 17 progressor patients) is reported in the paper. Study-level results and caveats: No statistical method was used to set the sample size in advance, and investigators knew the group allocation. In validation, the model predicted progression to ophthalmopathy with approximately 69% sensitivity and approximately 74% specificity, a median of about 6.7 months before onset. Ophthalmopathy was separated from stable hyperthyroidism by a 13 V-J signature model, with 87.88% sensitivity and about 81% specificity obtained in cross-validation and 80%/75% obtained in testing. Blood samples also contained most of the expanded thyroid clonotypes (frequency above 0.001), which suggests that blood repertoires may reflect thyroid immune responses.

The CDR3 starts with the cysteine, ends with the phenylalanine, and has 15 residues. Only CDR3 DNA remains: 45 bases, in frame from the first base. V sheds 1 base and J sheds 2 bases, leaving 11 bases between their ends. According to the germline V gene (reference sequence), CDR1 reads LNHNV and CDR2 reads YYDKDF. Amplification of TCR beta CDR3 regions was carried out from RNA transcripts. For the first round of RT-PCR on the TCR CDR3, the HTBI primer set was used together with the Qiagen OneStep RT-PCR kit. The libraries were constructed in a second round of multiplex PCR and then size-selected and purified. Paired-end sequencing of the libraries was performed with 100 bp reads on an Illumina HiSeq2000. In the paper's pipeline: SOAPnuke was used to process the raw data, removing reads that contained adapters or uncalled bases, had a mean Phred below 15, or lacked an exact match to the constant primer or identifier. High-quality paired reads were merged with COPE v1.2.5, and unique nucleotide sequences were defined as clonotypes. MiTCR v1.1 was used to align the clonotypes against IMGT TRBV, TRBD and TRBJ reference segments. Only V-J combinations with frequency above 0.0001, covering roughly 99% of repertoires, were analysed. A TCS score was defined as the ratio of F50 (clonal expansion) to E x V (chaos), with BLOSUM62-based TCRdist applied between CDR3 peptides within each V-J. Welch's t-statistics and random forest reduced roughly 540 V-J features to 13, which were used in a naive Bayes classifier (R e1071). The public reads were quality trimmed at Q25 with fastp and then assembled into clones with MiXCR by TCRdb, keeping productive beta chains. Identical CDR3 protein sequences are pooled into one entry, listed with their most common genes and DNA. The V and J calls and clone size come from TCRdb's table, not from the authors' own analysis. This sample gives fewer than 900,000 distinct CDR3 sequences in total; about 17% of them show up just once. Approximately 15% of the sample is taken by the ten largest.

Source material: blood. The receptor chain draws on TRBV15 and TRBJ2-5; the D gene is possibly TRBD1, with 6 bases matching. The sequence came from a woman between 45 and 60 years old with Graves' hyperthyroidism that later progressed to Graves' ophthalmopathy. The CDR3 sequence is CATSRGRQEQETQYF. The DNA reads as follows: TGTGCCACCAGCAGAGGTAGACAGGAGCAAGAGACCCAGTACTTC.